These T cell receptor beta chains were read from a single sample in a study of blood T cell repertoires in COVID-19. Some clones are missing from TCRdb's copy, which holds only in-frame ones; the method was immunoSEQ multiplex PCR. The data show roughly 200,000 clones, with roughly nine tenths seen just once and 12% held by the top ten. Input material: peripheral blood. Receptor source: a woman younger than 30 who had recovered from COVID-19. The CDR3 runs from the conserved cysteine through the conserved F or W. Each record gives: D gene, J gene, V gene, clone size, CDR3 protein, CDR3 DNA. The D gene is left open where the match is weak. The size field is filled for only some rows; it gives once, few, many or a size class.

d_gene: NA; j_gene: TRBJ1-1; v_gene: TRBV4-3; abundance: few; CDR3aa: CASSQEGGEKYTEAFF; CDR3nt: TGCGCCAGCAGCCAAGAGGGGGGGGAGAAGTACACTGAAGCTTTCTTT
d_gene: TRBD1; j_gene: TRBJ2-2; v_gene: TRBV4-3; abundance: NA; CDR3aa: CASSQDLGQGAGELFF; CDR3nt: TGCGCCAGCAGCCAAGATCTGGGGCAGGGGGCCGGGGAGCTGTTTTTT
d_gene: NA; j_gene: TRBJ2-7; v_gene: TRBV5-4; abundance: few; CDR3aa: CASSSLAEQYF; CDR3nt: TGTGCCAGCAGCTCCCTTGCGGAGCAGTACTTC
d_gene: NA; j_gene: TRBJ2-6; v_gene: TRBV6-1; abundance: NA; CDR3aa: CASSELGAGANVLTF; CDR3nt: TGTGCCAGCAGTGAATTAGGGGCCGGGGCCAACGTCCTGACTTTC
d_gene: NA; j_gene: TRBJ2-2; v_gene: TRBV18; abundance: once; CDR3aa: CASSPPAVNTGELFF; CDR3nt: TGTGCCAGCTCACCTCCAGCGGTGAACACCGGGGAGCTGTTTTTT
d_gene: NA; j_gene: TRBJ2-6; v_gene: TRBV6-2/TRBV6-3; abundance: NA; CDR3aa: CASSPSGAGANVLTF; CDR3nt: TGTGCCAGCAGTCCCTCAGGGGCTGGGGCCAACGTCCTGACTTTC
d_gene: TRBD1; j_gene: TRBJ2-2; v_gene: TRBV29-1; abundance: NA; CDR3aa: CSVLGTDNTGELFF; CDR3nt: TGCAGCGTTCTCGGGACAGACAACACCGGGGAGCTGTTTTTT
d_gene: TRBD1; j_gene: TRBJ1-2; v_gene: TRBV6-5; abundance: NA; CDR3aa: CASSLTGGGNGYTF; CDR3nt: TGTGCCAGCAGCCTCACAGGGGGCGGGAATGGCTACACCTTC
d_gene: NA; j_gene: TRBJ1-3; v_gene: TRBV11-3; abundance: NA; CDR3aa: CASPRESGNTIYF; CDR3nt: TGTGCCAGCCCTAGGGAGAGCGGAAACACCATATATTTT
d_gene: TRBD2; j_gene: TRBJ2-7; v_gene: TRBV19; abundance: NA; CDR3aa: CASSAGGPYEQYF; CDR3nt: TGTGCCAGTAGTGCGGGAGGGCCTTACGAGCAGTACTTC
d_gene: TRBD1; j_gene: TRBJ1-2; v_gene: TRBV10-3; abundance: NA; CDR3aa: CAISDPVPYRGENYGYTF; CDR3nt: TGTGCCATCAGTGATCCAGTGCCGTACAGGGGGGAAAACTATGGCTACACCTTC
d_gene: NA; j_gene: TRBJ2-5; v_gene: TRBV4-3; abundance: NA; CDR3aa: CASSPTYRGQETQYF; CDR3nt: TGCGCCAGCAGCCCCACTTATAGGGGACAAGAGACCCAGTACTTC
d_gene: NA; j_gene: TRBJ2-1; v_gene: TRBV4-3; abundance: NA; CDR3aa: CASSPSGNEQFF; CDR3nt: TGCGCCAGCAGCCCGAGCGGGAATGAGCAGTTCTTC
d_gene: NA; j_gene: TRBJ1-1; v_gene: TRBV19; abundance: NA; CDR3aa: CASSQGWNTEAFF; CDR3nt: TGTGCCAGTAGTCAGGGGTGGAACACTGAAGCTTTCTTT
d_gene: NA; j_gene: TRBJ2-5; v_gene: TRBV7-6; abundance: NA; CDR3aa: CASSFRGWETQYF; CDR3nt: TGTGCCAGCAGCTTTAGGGGCTGGGAGACCCAGTACTTC
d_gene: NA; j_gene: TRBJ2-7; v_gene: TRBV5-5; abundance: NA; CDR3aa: CASSFLAYSYEQYF; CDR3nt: TGTGCCAGCAGCTTCCTAGCGTACTCCTACGAGCAGTACTTC
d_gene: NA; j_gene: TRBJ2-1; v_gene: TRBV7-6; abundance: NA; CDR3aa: CASSSRGSGGYNEQFF; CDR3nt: TGTGCCAGCAGCTCGCGGGGTAGCGGAGGTTACAATGAGCAGTTCTTC
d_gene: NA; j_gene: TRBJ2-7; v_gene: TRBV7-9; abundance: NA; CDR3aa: CASSSLVLARTYEQYF; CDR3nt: TGTGCCAGCAGCTCTCTAGTTCTAGCGCGAACCTACGAGCAGTACTTC
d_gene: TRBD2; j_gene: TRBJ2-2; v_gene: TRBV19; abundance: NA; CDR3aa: CASSIVRRLAEHRELFF; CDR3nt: TGTGCCAGTAGTATAGTCAGGAGACTAGCGGAGCACCGGGAGCTGTTTTTT
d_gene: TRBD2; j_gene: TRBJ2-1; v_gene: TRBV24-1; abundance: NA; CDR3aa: CATSDSGLAGNEQFF; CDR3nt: TGTGCCACCAGTGATTCCGGACTAGCGGGAAATGAGCAGTTCTTC
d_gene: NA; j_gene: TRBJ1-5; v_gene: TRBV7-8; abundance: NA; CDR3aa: CASSGGGFYSNQPQHF; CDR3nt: TGTGCCAGCAGCGGGGGCGGATTTTATAGCAATCAGCCCCAGCATTTT
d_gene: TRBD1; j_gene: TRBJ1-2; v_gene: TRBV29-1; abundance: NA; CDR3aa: CSVEDRLGQGDVGWHGYTF; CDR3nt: TGCAGCGTTGAAGATCGGCTGGGACAGGGGGACGTCGGCTGGCATGGCTACACCTTC
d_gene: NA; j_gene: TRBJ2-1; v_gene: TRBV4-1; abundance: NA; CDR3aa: CASSHSSGTGNEQFF; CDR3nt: TGCGCCAGCAGCCATTCTAGCGGGACAGGCAATGAGCAGTTCTTC
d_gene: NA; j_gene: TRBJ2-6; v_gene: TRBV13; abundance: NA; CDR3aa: CASSSYLASGANVLTF; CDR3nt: TGTGCCAGCAGCTCTTACCTCGCGTCTGGGGCCAACGTCCTGACTTTC
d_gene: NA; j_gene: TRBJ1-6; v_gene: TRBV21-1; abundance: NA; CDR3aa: CASSSHRPPQGYSYNSPLHF; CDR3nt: TGTGCCAGCAGCAGCCACCGCCCCCCCCAGGGCTACTCCTATAATTCACCCCTCCACTTT
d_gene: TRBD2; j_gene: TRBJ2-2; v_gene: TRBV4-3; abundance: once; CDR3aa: CASSQGTSGSTGELFF; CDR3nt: TGCGCCAGCAGCCAAGGGACTAGCGGGAGCACCGGGGAGCTGTTTTTT
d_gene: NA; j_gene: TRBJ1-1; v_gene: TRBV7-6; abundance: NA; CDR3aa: CASSVGQGMNTEAFF; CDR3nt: TGTGCCAGCAGCGTAGGTCAGGGGATGAACACTGAAGCTTTCTTT
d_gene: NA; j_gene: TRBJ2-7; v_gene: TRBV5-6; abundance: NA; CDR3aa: CASSLYRAGSYEQYF; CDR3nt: TGTGCCAGCAGCTTATACAGGGCGGGTTCCTACGAGCAGTACTTC